The T cell receptor (beta chain) described here comes from a study of blood T cell repertoires in COVID-19. The wider study: Spain, Italy and the United States supplied samples that represented acute and convalescent COVID-19. PBMCs, B-cell-depleted T cells, or T cells were the source of the cDNA or gDNA that made up the material.

The authors' processing: Reference gene primers were amplified, and this amplification served to estimate nucleated cell counts. Using immunoSEQ multiplex PCR, the repertoire was profiled, and TCRdb retains in-frame clones only, with some absent. That table furnishes V, J and clone size, whereas the DNA furnished D and trimming. The table records roughly 120,000 clones, more than 75% of them present only once. CDR1 and CDR2 (germline): MNHEY, SVGAGI. The CDR3 spans 10 residues. V was trimmed by 6 bases and J by 5 bases, leaving 4 bases between them. This sequence was found in a man aged 40-50 years with acute or convalescent COVID-19. Sequenced material: peripheral blood. The chain couples TRBV6-5 to TRBJ1-1; no firm D call. CDR3 amino acids: CASRRTEAFF. CDR3 nucleotides: TGTGCCAGCAGGAGGACTGAAGCTTTCTTT.